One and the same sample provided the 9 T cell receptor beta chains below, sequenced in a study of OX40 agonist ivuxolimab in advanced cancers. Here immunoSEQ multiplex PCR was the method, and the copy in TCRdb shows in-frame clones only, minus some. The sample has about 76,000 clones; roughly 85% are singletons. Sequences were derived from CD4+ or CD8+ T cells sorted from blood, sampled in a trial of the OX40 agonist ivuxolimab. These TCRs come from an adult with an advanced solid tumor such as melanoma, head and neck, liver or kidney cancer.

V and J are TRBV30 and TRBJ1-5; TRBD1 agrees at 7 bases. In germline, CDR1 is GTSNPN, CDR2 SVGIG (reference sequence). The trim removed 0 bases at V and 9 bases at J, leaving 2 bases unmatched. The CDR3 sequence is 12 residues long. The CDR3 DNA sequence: TGTGCCTGGAGTGTCCAGGGGGGGCCCCAGCATTTT. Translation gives CAWSVQGGPQHF.

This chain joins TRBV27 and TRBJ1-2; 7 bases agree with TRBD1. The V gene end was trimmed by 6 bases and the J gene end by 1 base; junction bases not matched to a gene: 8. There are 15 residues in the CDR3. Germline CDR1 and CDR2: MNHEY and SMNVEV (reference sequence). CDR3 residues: CASRPGTAYNYGYTF. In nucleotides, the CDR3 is TGTGCCAGCAGACCGGGGACAGCCTATAACTATGGCTACACCTTC.

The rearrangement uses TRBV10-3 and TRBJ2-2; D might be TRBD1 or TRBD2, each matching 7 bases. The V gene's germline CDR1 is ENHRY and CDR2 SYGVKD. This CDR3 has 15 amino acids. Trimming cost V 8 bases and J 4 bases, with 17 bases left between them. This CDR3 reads CAIRGGGAGTGELFF. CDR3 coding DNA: TGTGCCATCCGGGGAGGGGGCGCGGGCACCGGGGAGCTGTTTTTT.

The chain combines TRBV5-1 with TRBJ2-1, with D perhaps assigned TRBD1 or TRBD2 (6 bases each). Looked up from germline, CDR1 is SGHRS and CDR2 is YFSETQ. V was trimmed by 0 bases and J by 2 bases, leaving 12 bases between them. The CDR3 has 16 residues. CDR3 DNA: TGCGCCAGCAGCTTGGTAACGGGGGCCGCCTACAATGAGCAGTTCTTC. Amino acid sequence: CASSLVTGAAYNEQFF.

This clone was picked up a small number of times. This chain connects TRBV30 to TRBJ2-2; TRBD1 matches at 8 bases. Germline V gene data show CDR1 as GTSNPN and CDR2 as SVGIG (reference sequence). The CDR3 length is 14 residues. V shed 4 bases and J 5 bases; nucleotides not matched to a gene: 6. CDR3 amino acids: CAWTWTGPTGELFF. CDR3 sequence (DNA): TGTGCCTGGACTTGGACAGGGCCTACCGGGGAGCTGTTTTTT.

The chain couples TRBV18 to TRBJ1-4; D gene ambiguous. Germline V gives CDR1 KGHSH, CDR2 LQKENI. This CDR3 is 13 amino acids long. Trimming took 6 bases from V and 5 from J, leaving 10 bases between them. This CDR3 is CASSVGLNEKLFF. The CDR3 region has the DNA TGTGCCAGCTCCGTCGGGTTAAATGAAAAACTGTTTTTT.

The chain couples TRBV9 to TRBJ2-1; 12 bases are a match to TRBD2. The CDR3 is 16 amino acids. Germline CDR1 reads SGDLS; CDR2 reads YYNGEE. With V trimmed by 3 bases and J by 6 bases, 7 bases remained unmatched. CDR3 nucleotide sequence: TGTGCCAGCAGCGCCCGGACTAGCGGGGCTTCCAATGAGCAGTTCTTC. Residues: CASSARTSGASNEQFF.

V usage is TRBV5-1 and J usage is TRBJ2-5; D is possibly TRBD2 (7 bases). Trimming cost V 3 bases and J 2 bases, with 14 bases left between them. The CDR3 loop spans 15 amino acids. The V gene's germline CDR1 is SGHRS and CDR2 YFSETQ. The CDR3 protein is CASSYGRGHQETQYF. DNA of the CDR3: TGCGCCAGCAGCTACGGGCGGGGGCATCAAGAGACCCAGTACTTC.

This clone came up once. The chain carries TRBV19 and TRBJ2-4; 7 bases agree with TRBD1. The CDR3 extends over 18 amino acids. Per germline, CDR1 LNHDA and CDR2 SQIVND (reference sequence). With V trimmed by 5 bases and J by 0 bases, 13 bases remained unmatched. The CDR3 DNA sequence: TGTGCCAGTAGTCCAGGGGGTAGAGACGGACTAGCCAAAAACATTCAGTACTTC. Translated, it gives CASSPGGRDGLAKNIQYF.